The 31 T cell receptor beta chains below come from one sample, sequenced in a study of blood T cell repertoires in COVID-19. The protocol was immunoSEQ multiplex PCR, while the TCRdb copy is restricted to in-frame clones and leaves out a portion. Seen here are about 150,000 clones, approximately 80% observed once, and the top ten hold about 7.2%. Sequencing used peripheral blood. The receptors come from a woman between 50 and 59 years old in a cohort sampled during active or convalescent COVID-19.

The chain links TRBV7-8 to TRBJ1-6; tentative D call: TRBD1 (6 bases). This CDR3 region has 16 residues. Germline V gives CDR1 SGHVS, CDR2 FQNEAQ. The V and J ends lost 5 bases and 4 bases respectively, with 15 bases between them. The CDR3 region has the DNA TGTGCCAGCAGCCAACGGGGGGGCCCGTATAATTCACCCCTCCACTTT. It translates to CASSQRGGPYNSPLHF.

The rearrangement uses TRBV5-1 and TRBJ2-7, with a tentative D call TRBD1 (7 bases). The V gene's germline CDR1 is SGHRS and CDR2 YFSETQ. Trimming took off 4 bases at V and 6 bases at J, with 17 bases between the two ends. The CDR3 is made up of 14 amino acids. Here the CDR3 reads CASSPRDSEREQYF. The DNA of the CDR3 is TGCGCCAGCAGCCCGCGGGACAGTGAACGCGAGCAGTACTTC.

This chain uses TRBV29-1 with TRBJ2-3; weak D call: TRBD2 (5 bases). CDR1 and CDR2 (germline): SQVTM, ANQGSEA. The CDR3 has 14 residues. Trimming left V 2 bases short and J 0 bases short, with 9 bases between. CDR3 DNA sequence: TGCAGCGTTGAATGGGGAGCCAGCACAGATACGCAGTATTTT. It translates to CSVEWGASTDTQYF.

The gene calls are TRBV28 and TRBJ1-1, with a weak D call TRBD1 (6 bases). The CDR3 is 13 amino acids. Per germline, CDR1 MDHEN and CDR2 SYDVKM. Trimming removed 7 bases at V and 0 bases at J, with 9 bases between. CDR3 in amino acids: CASNGQLNTEAFF. CDR3 in DNA: TGTGCCAGCAATGGACAGCTGAACACTGAAGCTTTCTTT.

The chain uses TRBV5-1 and TRBJ2-3; possibly TRBD1 for D (5 bases). CDR1 and CDR2 from the germline V gene are SGHRS and YFSETQ. The CDR3 is 16 residues long. Between the trimmed V and J ends, which lost 0 bases and 0 bases, there was a span of 11 bases. CDR3 DNA sequence: TGCGCCAGCAGCTTGGATCGGCAGGGAAGCACAGATACGCAGTATTTT. It encodes CASSLDRQGSTDTQYF.

The chain combines TRBV2 with TRBJ2-1, with 8 bases fitting TRBD2. The CDR3 has 15 residues. The germline CDR1 and CDR2 sequences are SNHLY and FYNNEI. With V trimmed by 5 bases and J by 7 bases, 10 bases remained unmatched. CDR3 DNA sequence: TGTGCCAGCAGTCCGTCTAGCGGGCCCCTGAATGAGCAGTTCTTC. Translating it yields CASSPSSGPLNEQFF.

The sample holds a few counts of this clone. The chain uses TRBV20-1 and TRBJ2-5; a possible D gene is TRBD2 (5 bases). The V end was cut by 1 base, the J end by 9 bases, with 6 bases between. There are 10 residues in the CDR3. Germline V CDR1 and CDR2: DFQATT, SNEGSKA (reference sequence). CDR3 protein: CSARAEAQYF. Written as DNA, the CDR3 is TGCAGTGCTAGAGCGGAGGCCCAGTACTTC.

Written as DNA, the CDR3 is TGTGCCAGCAGCCCTGGGACTCAAGGAAACATTCAGTACTTC. This codes for CASSPGTQGNIQYF. The chain couples TRBV5-8 to TRBJ2-4; possibly TRBD2 for D (6 bases). The CDR3 is 14 residues long. Trimming cost V 4 bases and J 6 bases, with 14 bases left between them. The germline V gene encodes CDR1 SGHTS and CDR2 YDEGEE.

The chain carries TRBV5-1 and TRBJ1-1; TRBD1 aligns across 9 bases. V dropped 4 bases and J dropped 3; count of bases not matched to a gene: 7. The CDR3 is 15 amino acids. Germline V gene sequence: CDR1 SGHRS, CDR2 YFSETQ. For the CDR3, the DNA is TGCGCCAGCAGCCCCGGACAGGGGTTATACACTGAAGCTTTCTTT. It codes for CASSPGQGLYTEAFF.

This sequence joins TRBV30 and TRBJ2-5; 9 nucleotides match TRBD2. This CDR3 comprises 16 residues. CDR1 and CDR2 from the germline V gene are GTSNPN and SVGIG (reference sequence). The V gene end was trimmed by 0 bases and the J gene end by 1 base; junction bases not matched to a gene: 6. The CDR3 DNA is TGTGCCTGGAGTGTACCGCTAGCGGGGTCCCAAGAGACCCAGTACTTC. It is translated as CAWSVPLAGSQETQYF.

The chain employs TRBV3-1 (or the pseudogene TRBV3-2) and TRBJ2-5; the match to TRBD1 covers 7 bases. The CDR3 spans 15 residues. Trimming cost V 0 bases and J 6 bases; bases outside gene matches: 7. The germline gives CDR1 LGHDT, CDR2 YNNKEL (reference sequence). Here the CDR3 DNA reads TGTGCCAGCAGCCAAGATTGGAACAGGGGTAAGACCCAGTACTTC. It translates to CASSQDWNRGKTQYF.

In its sample, this clone was seen once. This chain connects TRBV6-5 to TRBJ2-5; 12 positions agree with TRBD2. Germline V gene data show CDR1 as MNHEY and CDR2 as SVGAGI. V was pared by 4 bases and J by 1 base, with 4 bases of the junction left unmatched. The CDR3 is made up of 16 amino acids. CDR3 protein: CASSSSTSGGQETQYF. The DNA of the CDR3 is TGTGCCAGCAGTTCATCGACTAGCGGGGGCCAAGAGACCCAGTACTTC.

The chain uses TRBV2 and TRBJ2-1; 7 nucleotides line up with TRBD1. CDR1 is SNHLY, CDR2 FYNNEI, per germline. Losses at the gene ends were 7 bases for V and 7 bases for J; bases not matched to a gene: 13. The CDR3 totals 15 residues. The CDR3 loop is CASTLIPDRVNEQFF. The CDR3 bases are TGTGCCAGCACTCTTATACCAGACAGGGTTAATGAGCAGTTCTTC.

This clone appeared a single time. The gene calls are TRBV30 and TRBJ2-5; a possible D gene is TRBD1 (5 bases). This CDR3 is 15 amino acids long. The V and J ends lost 0 bases and 0 bases respectively, with 11 bases between them. The germline CDR1 and CDR2 sequences are GTSNPN and SVGIG (reference sequence). The CDR3 region has the DNA TGTGCCTGGAGTGTAGGCAGGGTTTACCAAGAGACCCAGTACTTC. Translating it yields CAWSVGRVYQETQYF.

As for this clone: A read error may account for a junction end that differs from germline. The J gene is TRBJ2-7, the V gene TRBV6-2 or TRBV6-3; TRBD2 agrees at 10 bases. The CDR3 length is 16 residues. Per the germline V gene, CDR1 is MNHEY and CDR2 is SVGEGT. CDR3 DNA: TGTGCCAGCAGTTACCCCCAGCGGGGGGGCTCCAACGAGCAGTACTTC. Translated: CASSYPQRGGSNEQYF.

The chain has TRBV5-5 and TRBJ1-2; perhaps TRBD1 as D (6 bases). Germline loops: CDR1 SGHKS, CDR2 YYEKEE (reference sequence). V was pared by 5 bases and J by 7 bases, with 18 bases between. The CDR3 is 14 amino acids. For the CDR3, the DNA is TGTGCCAGCAGGGAAAACAGGGTTGGCTCTGGCTACACCTTC. It specifies CASRENRVGSGYTF.

This clone is categorized as medium-sized. V is TRBV9 and J is TRBJ1-2; D gene uncertain. The germline V gene has CDR1 SGDLS and CDR2 YYNGEE. V lost 2 bases and J 4 bases, leaving 12 bases between the germline ends. The CDR3 has 14 residues. The CDR3 protein is CASSVATLSYGYTF. The CDR3 coding sequence is TGTGCCAGCAGCGTGGCCACCCTCAGCTATGGCTACACCTTC.

V usage is TRBV27 and J usage is TRBJ1-1; no definite D call. Trimming took 2 bases from V and 4 from J, leaving 8 bases between them. The CDR3 spans 13 residues. CDR1 is MNHEY and CDR2 is SMNVEV in the germline V gene (reference sequence). The CDR3 sequence: CASSLTPVTEAFF. The CDR3 bases are TGTGCCAGCAGTTTAACCCCGGTCACTGAAGCTTTCTTT.

The chain carries TRBV2 and TRBJ2-7, with 9 bases aligning to TRBD2. V was pared by 0 bases and J by 2 bases, with 5 bases of the junction left unmatched. This CDR3 region has 16 residues. Germline V gene sequence: CDR1 SNHLY, CDR2 FYNNEI. CDR3 residues: CASSEAERGDPYEQYF. The CDR3 DNA is TGTGCCAGCAGTGAAGCGGAGCGGGGGGATCCCTACGAGCAGTACTTC.

This chain joins TRBV6-1 and TRBJ1-6, with D possibly matching TRBD1 (5 bases). The germline gives CDR1 MNHNS, CDR2 SASEGT. Trimming pared 2 bases from V and 16 bases from J, leaving 18 bases between. The CDR3 contains 14 residues. The CDR3 region has the DNA TGTGCCAGCAGTGAATCCCCATCGGGACTACCACTCCACTTT. Its translation: CASSESPSGLPLHF.

The rearrangement links TRBV19 to TRBJ1-4, with no clear D. The length of the CDR3 is 14 residues. V was cut by 5 bases and J by 7 bases, with 14 bases left in between. Germline loops: CDR1 LNHDA, CDR2 SQIVND (reference sequence). This chain's CDR3 is CASSFRGMFEKLFF. The CDR3 DNA follows: TGTGCCAGTAGTTTCCGGGGTATGTTTGAAAAACTGTTTTTT.

Note on this clone: The sample has other DNA sequences that encode this CDR3 too. The genes are TRBV6-5 and TRBJ2-1; D might be TRBD2 (6 bases). Trimming shortened V by 6 bases and J by 9 bases, and 12 bases separated the two germline ends. The length of the CDR3 is 12 residues. CDR1 MNHEY and CDR2 SVGAGI come from the germline V gene. As DNA, the CDR3 is TGTGCCAGCAGAAGACTAGGTGGTGAGCAGTTCTTC. This encodes CASRRLGGEQFF.

This chain links TRBV19 with TRBJ1-1; 7 positions match TRBD1. V dropped 6 bases and J dropped 4; count of bases not matched to a gene: 11. CDR1 is LNHDA, CDR2 SQIVND, per germline (reference sequence). The CDR3 covers 15 residues. This chain's CDR3 is CASSQYGGGFTEAFF. Written as DNA, the CDR3 is TGTGCCAGTAGCCAATACGGAGGGGGCTTCACTGAAGCTTTCTTT.

The rearrangement uses TRBV5-4 and TRBJ2-1, with 9 nucleotides matching TRBD2. V lost 0 bases and J lost 7; bases outside the gene matches: 11. The V gene's germline CDR1 is SGHNT and CDR2 YYREEE (reference sequence). The CDR3 consists of 17 residues. The CDR3 sequence: CASSLDRGGASRNEQFF. DNA of the CDR3: TGTGCCAGCAGCTTGGACCGCGGGGGGGCCTCTAGGAATGAGCAGTTCTTC.

This clone was observed a single time. The junction shows a germline mismatch at one end, possibly a read error. V gene TRBV7-8 combines with J gene TRBJ2-5, with D possibly matching TRBD1 (6 bases). CDR1 is SGHVS, CDR2 FQNEAQ, per germline. The CDR3 length is 13 residues. The CDR3 region has the DNA TGTGCCAGCAGCTTAGCGGGGACACTCCGCAACGACTTC. Translation: CASSLAGTLRNDF. The full variable domain, completed using reference TRBV7-8 and TRBJ2-5, is GAGVSQSPRYKVAKRGQDVALRCDPISGHVSLFWYQQALGQGPEFLTYFQNEAQLDKSGLPSDRFFAERPEGSVSTLKIQRTQQEDSAVYLCASSLAGTLRNDFGPGTRLLVL.

This sequence joins TRBV3-1 (or the pseudogene TRBV3-2) and TRBJ1-1; 7 nucleotides align to TRBD1. V trimming: 3 bases; J trimming: 4 bases; junction bases outside the gene matches: 2. Germline assignment: CDR1 LGHDT and CDR2 YNNKEL (reference sequence). The CDR3 runs to 13 residues. As DNA, the CDR3 is TGTGCCAGCAGCCACGACAGGGTCACTGAAGCTTTCTTT. Protein product: CASSHDRVTEAFF.

V and J are TRBV19 and TRBJ1-2; D gene uncertain. The germline CDR1 and CDR2 sequences are LNHDA and SQIVND (reference sequence). V lost 3 bases and J 4 bases, leaving 15 bases between the germline ends. CDR3 length: 15 amino acids. CDR3 in amino acids: CASSIAVYSRYGYTF. The CDR3 nucleotides read TGTGCCAGTAGTATCGCGGTGTACTCCCGCTATGGCTACACCTTC. The complete variable domain, with remaining parts taken from reference TRBV19 and TRBJ1-2, reads DGGITQSPKYLFRKEGQNVTLSCEQNLNHDAMYWYRQDPGQGLRLIYYSQIVNDFQKGDIAEGYSVSREKKESFPLTVTSAQKNPTAFYLCASSIAVYSRYGYTFGSGTRLTVV.

This CDR3 is CASSPALEVETQYF. As DNA, the CDR3 is TGTGCCAGCTCACCGGCCCTTGAGGTAGAGACCCAGTACTTC. The chain uses TRBV18 and TRBJ2-5; D gene ambiguous. The germline V gene has CDR1 KGHSH and CDR2 LQKENI. The CDR3 extends over 14 amino acids. V lost 3 bases and J lost 4, with 12 bases in between.

The rearrangement uses TRBV10-3 and TRBJ1-4; D remains unclear. The length of the CDR3 is 14 residues. Germline lookup yields CDR1 ENHRY and CDR2 SYGVKD. Trimming shortened V by 3 bases and J by 6 bases, and 11 bases separated the two germline ends. CDR3 sequence (DNA): TGTGCCATCAGTGATGTCAGGCAAGATGAAAAACTGTTTTTT. It codes for CAISDVRQDEKLFF.

The chain recombines TRBV5-1 with TRBJ2-5; D call uncertain. The germline V gene encodes CDR1 SGHRS and CDR2 YFSETQ. This CDR3 contains 15 residues. Trimming took off 2 bases at V and 5 bases at J, with 16 bases between the two ends. CDR3 sequence: CASSLPTSLGETQYF. The CDR3 bases are TGCGCCAGCAGCTTACCGACTTCGCTCGGTGAGACCCAGTACTTC.

The chain links TRBV19 to TRBJ1-6; D is unclear. The CDR3 loop spans 16 amino acids. Trimming took off 10 bases at V and 0 bases at J, with 16 bases between the two ends. The germline gives CDR1 LNHDA, CDR2 SQIVND (reference sequence). Here the CDR3 reads CATLSVHSSYNSPLHF. CDR3 DNA sequence: TGTGCCACCCTATCCGTACACAGCTCCTATAATTCACCCCTCCACTTT.